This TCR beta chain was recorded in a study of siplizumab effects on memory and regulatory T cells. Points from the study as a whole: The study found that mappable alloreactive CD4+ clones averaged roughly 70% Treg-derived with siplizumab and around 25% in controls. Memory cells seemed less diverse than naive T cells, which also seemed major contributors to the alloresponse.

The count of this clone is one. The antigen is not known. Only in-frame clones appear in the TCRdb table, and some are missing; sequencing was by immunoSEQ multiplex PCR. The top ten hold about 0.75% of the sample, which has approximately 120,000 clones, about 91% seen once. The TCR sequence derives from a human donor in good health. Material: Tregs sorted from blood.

For the CDR3, the DNA is TGTGCCAGCCGGGGGGCTGGGGCCAACGTCCTGACTTTC. It codes for CASRGAGANVLTF. The J gene is TRBJ2-6, the V gene TRBV7-9; TRBD2 matches at 7 bases. CDR1 and CDR2 (germline): SEHNR, FQNEAQ (reference sequence). V lost 8 bases and J lost 2; bases outside the gene matches: 0. There are 13 residues in the CDR3.